Listed below are T cell receptor beta chains from one sample, sequenced in a study of T cell repertoires in cytomegalovirus infection. TCRdb analysed the reads with MiXCR anew, one entry per CDR3 protein. Here the sample spans some 300,000 distinct CDR3 sequences, around 10% being singletons. Sequences were obtained from PBMCs. These TCRs come from a human donor in good health (CMV status not recorded). Some clones in this sample may be carry-over from other donors' samples. The CDR3 runs from the conserved cysteine through the conserved F or W. Fields, in order: D gene, V gene, clone size, J gene, CDR3 protein, CDR3 DNA. A D gene is named only where the DNA matches it firmly. Size is omitted from some rows. Given values are once, few, many or a class for expanded clones.

NA	TRBV11-3	many	TRBJ2-3	CASSLEGQTSDTQYF	TGTGCCAGCAGCTTAGAGGGTCAGACATCAGATACGCAGTATTTT
TRBD1	TRBV2	many	TRBJ1-3	CASSQKGGQDSGNTIYF	TGTGCCAGCAGCCAAAAGGGGGGACAGGACTCTGGAAACACCATATATTTT
NA	TRBV5-4	few	TRBJ2-5	CASSAPQTEETQYF	TGTGCCAGCAGCGCCCCACAGACCGAAGAGACCCAGTACTTC
NA	TRBV7-2	many	TRBJ2-3	CASSLAARGTQYF	TGTGCCAGCAGCTTAGCGGCCCGGGGTACGCAGTATTTT
NA	TRBV3-1	many	TRBJ1-1	CASSPYPRRQNTEAFF	TGTGCCAGCAGCCCTTATCCACGGAGACAGAACACTGAAGCTTTCTTT
TRBD1	TRBV7-9	many	TRBJ2-7	CATIGTGDYEQYF	TGTGCGACCATCGGGACAGGCGACTACGAGCAGTACTTC
NA	TRBV7-6	many	TRBJ2-1	CASSLNPATDEQFF	TGTGCCAGCAGCTTAAATCCGGCCACCGATGAGCAGTTCTTC
NA	TRBV6-2/TRBV6-3	many	TRBJ2-2	CASRQGLRGTGELFF	TGTGCCAGCAGACAGGGTCTGAGGGGCACCGGGGAGCTGTTTTTT
NA	TRBV7-9	many	TRBJ1-2	CASSPRTYNYGYTF	TGTGCCAGCAGCCCTAGGACGTACAACTATGGCTACACCTTC
NA	TRBV29-1	few	TRBJ1-2	CSVEVAAYGYTF	TGCAGCGTTGAGGTCGCCGCCTATGGCTACACCTTC
NA	TRBV2	few	TRBJ2-1	CASIPRNRENEQFF	TGTGCCAGCATTCCTCGGAACAGGGAAAATGAGCAGTTCTTC
NA	TRBV5-6	many	TRBJ1-1	CASSSYSAGPSEAFF	TGTGCCAGCAGCTCATACAGCGCTGGGCCCTCTGAAGCTTTCTTT
NA	TRBV6-2/TRBV6-3	many	TRBJ1-6	CASSPMGIRSPLHF	TGTGCCAGCAGTCCTATGGGGATTCGGTCACCCCTCCACTTT
NA	TRBV7-8	once	TRBJ2-3	CASRFFGVDTQYF	TGTGCAAGCCGCTTTTTCGGGGTGGATACGCAGTATTTT
NA	TRBV5-7	many	TRBJ2-2	CASIKWPGHTGELFF	TGTGCCAGCATCAAGTGGCCGGGGCACACCGGGGAGCTGTTTTTT
NA	TRBV7-2	many	TRBJ1-1	CASSLVGEYTEAFF	TGTGCCAGCAGCTTAGTAGGGGAATACACTGAAGCTTTCTTT
TRBD2	TRBV6-4	many	TRBJ2-1	CASSDGSGGYNEQFF	TGTGCCAGCAGTGACGGGAGCGGGGGGTACAATGAGCAGTTCTTC
NA	TRBV12-3/TRBV12-4	many	TRBJ1-4	CASSSWEKNEKLFF	TGTGCCAGCAGTTCTTGGGAAAAGAATGAAAAACTGTTTTTT
NA	TRBV7-9	many	TRBJ1-1	CASSPLGSTEAFF	TGTGCCAGCAGTCCTTTGGGGAGCACTGAAGCTTTCTTT
TRBD1	TRBV7-2	many	TRBJ1-6	CASSLRVWDRGKSPLHF	TGTGCCAGCAGCCTTAGGGTTTGGGACAGGGGGAAGTCACCCCTCCACTTT
TRBD2	TRBV10-3	few	TRBJ2-1	CAISETSGGRNEQFF	TGTGCCATCAGTGAGACTAGCGGGGGGCGCAATGAGCAGTTCTTC
TRBD1	TRBV25-1	many	TRBJ1-5	CASSDGQGSPNQPQHF	TGTGCCAGCAGTGACGGACAGGGGTCTCCCAATCAGCCCCAGCATTTT
TRBD2	TRBV29-1	many	TRBJ2-1	CSVEGGGGNEQFF	TGCAGCGTTGAGGGCGGGGGAGGGAATGAGCAGTTCTTC
TRBD1	TRBV28	many	TRBJ1-6	CASRPPGQGADSPLHF	TGTGCCAGCAGACCGCCGGGACAGGGGGCGGATTCACCCCTCCACTTT
NA	TRBV7-2	many	TRBJ2-5	CASSLAQKETQYF	TGTGCCAGCAGCTTAGCTCAGAAAGAGACCCAGTACTTC
NA	TRBV6-2/TRBV6-3	NA	TRBJ2-1	CASFGSYNEQFF	TGTGCCAGCTTCGGTTCCTACAATGAGCAGTTCTTC
NA	TRBV2	few	TRBJ1-1	CASSVLGNTEAFF	TGTGCCAGCAGTGTGCTCGGGAACACTGAAGCTTTCTTT
NA	TRBV7-2	many	TRBJ2-1	CASSLKNRGDEQFF	TGTGCCAGCAGCTTAAAGAATAGGGGTGATGAGCAGTTCTTC
TRBD1	TRBV7-2	many	TRBJ1-2	CASSLGAIGTGGSGYTF	TGTGCCAGCAGCTTAGGTGCTATCGGGACAGGGGGGAGTGGCTACACCTTC
NA	TRBV5-8	few	TRBJ2-7	CASSFFSREGFAYEQYF	TGTGCCAGCAGCTTCTTTTCTCGAGAGGGGTTCGCCTACGAGCAGTACTTC
NA	TRBV5-1	few	TRBJ2-2	CASSLGVADGELFF	TGCGCCAGCAGCCTGGGAGTAGCGGACGGGGAGCTGTTTTTT
NA	TRBV28	few	TRBJ1-2	CASLMGNYGYTF	TGTGCCAGCCTCATGGGCAACTATGGCTACACCTTC
TRBD1	TRBV6-6	many	TRBJ1-2	CASSSNYGQENYGYTF	TGTGCCAGCAGTTCCAACTACGGACAGGAGAACTATGGCTACACCTTC
NA	TRBV6-1	many	TRBJ1-2	CASSYPGYGYTF	TGTGCCAGCAGTTATCCAGGGTATGGCTACACCTTC
NA	TRBV7-2	many	TRBJ2-7	CASSLRVGEQYF	TGTGCCAGCAGCTTAAGGGTGGGAGAGCAGTACTTC
NA	TRBV28	many	TRBJ1-5	CASSPLPQGNYLIQPQHF	TGTGCCAGCAGCCCATTACCCCAGGGAAACTATCTGATTCAGCCCCAGCATTTT
NA	TRBV12-3/TRBV12-4	many	TRBJ1-1	CASSLVGRPNTEAFF	TGTGCCAGCAGTTTAGTTGGACGGCCGAACACTGAAGCTTTCTTT
NA	TRBV6-6	NA	TRBJ2-2	CASHQGHTGELFF	TGTGCCAGCCACCAGGGGCACACCGGGGAGCTGTTTTTT
TRBD2	TRBV28	many	TRBJ2-3	CASSTAGGADTQYF	TGTGCCAGCAGTACCGCGGGAGGGGCAGATACGCAGTATTTT
NA	TRBV28	many	TRBJ1-5	CASSSRGAGSGQPQHF	TGTGCCAGCAGTTCAAGGGGGGCCGGGAGCGGTCAGCCCCAGCATTTT
NA	TRBV12-3/TRBV12-4	NA	TRBJ1-6	CASSLRWGANSPLHF	TGTGCCAGCAGTTTACGGTGGGGGGCTAATTCACCCCTCCACTTT
NA	TRBV29-1	many	TRBJ2-7	CSARKGQEIDSYEQYF	TGCAGCGCCCGGAAGGGGCAGGAGATCGATTCCTACGAGCAGTACTTC
NA	TRBV13	many	TRBJ2-4	CASSLAPENIQYF	TGTGCCAGCAGCTTAGCACCGGAAAACATTCAGTACTTC
NA	TRBV15	many	TRBJ1-5	CATSRDRGSGVGNQPQHF	TGTGCCACCAGCAGAGATCGGGGGTCCGGGGTCGGGAATCAGCCCCAGCATTTT
TRBD1	TRBV7-2	many	TRBJ1-2	CASSFRDRANYGYTF	TGTGCCAGCAGCTTCCGGGACAGAGCTAACTATGGCTACACCTTC
NA	TRBV24-1	many	TRBJ1-6	CATSDFWDRWLLGTPLHF	TGTGCCACCAGTGATTTCTGGGACCGGTGGCTCCTTGGAACACCCCTCCACTTT
TRBD1	TRBV6-6	many	TRBJ2-1	CASTQGATVRGNEQFF	TGTGCCAGCACCCAGGGGGCCACTGTCCGTGGCAATGAGCAGTTCTTC
NA	TRBV5-6	few	TRBJ2-1	CASSLQLIGRNEQFF	TGTGCCAGCAGCTTACAGCTTATAGGACGCAATGAGCAGTTCTTC
NA	TRBV2	few	TRBJ1-2	CASKILTGGYTF	TGTGCCAGCAAGATCCTAACGGGAGGCTACACCTTC
TRBD1	TRBV7-8	many	TRBJ2-7	CASSSHGTATYEQYF	TGTGCCAGCAGCTCCCACGGGACAGCCACCTACGAGCAGTACTTC
NA	TRBV25-1	many	TRBJ2-5	CASSEATGQETQYF	TGTGCCAGCAGTGAGGCGACAGGACAAGAGACCCAGTACTTC